The entry below describes one T cell receptor (beta chain). Its antigen is undetermined. This sample was included in a study of cytomegalovirus exposure and HLA in healthy donors. The PCR was carried out with 60 Vbeta primers and 13 Jbeta primers. Study processing details: A later analysis counted approximately 80 million unique TCR beta chains, some 11 million shared. Produced via immunoSEQ multiplex PCR; TCRdb's table is partial and in-frame only. From that table come the V and J calls and clone size; the DNA was used to work out D and trimming. This sample carries roughly 180,000 clones, 80% of them seen once, and the ten largest clones take around 7%. Study observations and caveats: In a later analysis, HLA-associated TCR beta chains were more clonally expanded than equally common others. Presence/absence analyses treated sequencing depth as roughly uniform across donors.

V trimming: 5 bases; J trimming: 1 base; junction bases outside the gene matches: 3. This CDR3 has 15 amino acids. The germline CDR1 and CDR2 sequences are SEHNR and FQNEAQ (reference sequence). At sampling all donors were nominally healthy, likely with unrecorded immune exposures. The sample consisted of PBMCs. This clonotype originated in a man under 40 in good health and CMV-seropositive. The V and J genes are TRBV7-9 and TRBJ2-5, with TRBD2 matching 11 bases. Written as DNA, the CDR3 is TGTGCCAGCAGCGCCGGGACTAGCGGCCAAGAGACCCAGTACTTC. Translation: CASSAGTSGQETQYF.